This record covers a single TCR beta chain. No antigen is known for it. The data belong to a study of lymphopenia after photon versus proton radiotherapy. Study findings and constraints: After the lymphocyte nadir, photon-treated repertoires showed oligoclonal expansion, especially of CD8+ Temra cells. Survival link was tested only in deceased patients; proton benefit remains a possibility. Relative stability marked proton patients; photon patients lost diversity and naive cells.

Produced via immunoSEQ multiplex PCR; TCRdb's table is partial and in-frame only. The table lists more than 15,000 clones, approximately 84% of them singletons. This CDR3 is built from 14 residues. Germline V gene data show CDR1 as SNHLY and CDR2 as FYNNEI. V was cut by 2 bases and J by 6 bases, with 14 bases left in between. The sample consisted of peripheral blood, taken from a patient treated with photon-based radiotherapy. This TCR came from a woman aged 50 to 60 with pancreatic cancer. The V gene is TRBV2, the J gene TRBJ2-7; D gene unclear. Written as DNA, the CDR3 is TGTGCCAGCAGTGAAAGCCAGGTCCCCAGCGAGCAGTACTTC. Translating it yields CASSESQVPSEQYF.